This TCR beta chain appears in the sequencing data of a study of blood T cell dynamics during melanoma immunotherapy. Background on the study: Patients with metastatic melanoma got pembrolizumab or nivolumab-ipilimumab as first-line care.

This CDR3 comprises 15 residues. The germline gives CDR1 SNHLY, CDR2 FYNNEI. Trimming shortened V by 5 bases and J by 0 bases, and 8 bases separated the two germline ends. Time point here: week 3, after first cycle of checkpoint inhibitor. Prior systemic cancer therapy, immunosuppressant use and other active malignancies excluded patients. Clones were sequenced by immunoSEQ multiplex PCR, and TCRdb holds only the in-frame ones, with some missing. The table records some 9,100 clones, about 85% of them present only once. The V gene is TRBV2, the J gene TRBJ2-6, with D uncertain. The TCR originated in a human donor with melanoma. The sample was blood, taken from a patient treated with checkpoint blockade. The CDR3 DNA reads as TGTGCCAGCAGTCCGATCAGCTCTGGGGCCAACGTCCTGACTTTC. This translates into CASSPISSGANVLTF. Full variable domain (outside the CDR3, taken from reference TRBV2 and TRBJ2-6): EPEVTQTPSHQVTQMGQEVILRCVPISNHLYFYWYRQILGQKVEFLVSFYNNEISEKSEIFDDQFSVERPDGSNFTLKIRSTKLEDSAMYFCASSPISSGANVLTFGAGSRLTVL.